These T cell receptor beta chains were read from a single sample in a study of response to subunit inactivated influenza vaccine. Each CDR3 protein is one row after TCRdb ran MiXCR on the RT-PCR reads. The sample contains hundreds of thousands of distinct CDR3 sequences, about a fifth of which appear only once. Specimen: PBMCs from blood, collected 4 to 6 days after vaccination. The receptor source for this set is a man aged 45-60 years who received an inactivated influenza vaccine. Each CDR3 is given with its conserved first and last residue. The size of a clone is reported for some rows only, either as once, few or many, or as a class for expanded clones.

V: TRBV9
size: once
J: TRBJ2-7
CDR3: CASSLARTSTTYEQYF

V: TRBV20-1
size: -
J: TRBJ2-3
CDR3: CSALIPGSTDTQYF

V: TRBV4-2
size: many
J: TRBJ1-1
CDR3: CASSQSTANTEAFF

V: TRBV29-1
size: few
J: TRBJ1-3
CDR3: CSAGMGLSGNTIYF

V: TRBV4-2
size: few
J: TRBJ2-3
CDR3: CASSQDTSGAYDTQYF

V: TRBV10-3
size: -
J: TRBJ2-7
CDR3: CAISVDLSYEQYF

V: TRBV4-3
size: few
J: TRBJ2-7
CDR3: CASSHSRGTYEQYF

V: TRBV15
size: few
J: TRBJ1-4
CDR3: CATRRIGGTRTNEKLFF

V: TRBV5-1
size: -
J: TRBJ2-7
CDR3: CASSLDPGQLHYEQYF

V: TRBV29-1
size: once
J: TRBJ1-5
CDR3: CSGSQGNNQPQHF

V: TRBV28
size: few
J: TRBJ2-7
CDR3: CASSLGSSYRYF

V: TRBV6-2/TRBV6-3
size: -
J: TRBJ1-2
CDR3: CASSYSPGWWYGYTF

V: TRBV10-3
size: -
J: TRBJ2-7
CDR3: CAISDFTTGSNYEQYF

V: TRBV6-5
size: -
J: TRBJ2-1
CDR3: CASSYSSSGGGNEQFF

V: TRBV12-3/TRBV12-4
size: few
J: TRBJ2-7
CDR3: CASSRRQGANEQYF

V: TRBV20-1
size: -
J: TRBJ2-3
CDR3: CSASGLAGHTGDTQYF

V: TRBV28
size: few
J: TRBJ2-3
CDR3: CASSTRGTSTDTQYF

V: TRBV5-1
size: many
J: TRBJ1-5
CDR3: CASSLRGGDQPQHF

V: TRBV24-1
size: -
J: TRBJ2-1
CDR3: CATSDRLAGAYNEQFF

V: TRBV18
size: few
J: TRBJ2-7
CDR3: CASSPRVQGNEQYF

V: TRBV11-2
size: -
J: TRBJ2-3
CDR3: CASSLGSSGGSNTQYF

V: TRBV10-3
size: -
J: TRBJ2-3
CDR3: CAISDAGGNADTQYF

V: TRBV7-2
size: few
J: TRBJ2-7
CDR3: CASSPKSSGALYEQYF

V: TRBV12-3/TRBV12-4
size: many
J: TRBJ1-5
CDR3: CASSGTVNQPQHF

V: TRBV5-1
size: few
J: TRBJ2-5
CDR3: CASSLEGTGQETQYF

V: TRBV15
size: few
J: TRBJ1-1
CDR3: CATSSGPENTEAFF

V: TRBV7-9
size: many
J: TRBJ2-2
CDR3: CASSNTNTGELFF

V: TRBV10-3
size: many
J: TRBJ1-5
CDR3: CAISEGRESNQPQHF

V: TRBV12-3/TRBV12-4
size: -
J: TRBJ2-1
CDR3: CASSFSQGYNEQFF

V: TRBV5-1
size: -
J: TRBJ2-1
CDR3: CASSLVFPNEQFF

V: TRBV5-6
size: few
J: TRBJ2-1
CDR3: CASSLFGGSNEQFF

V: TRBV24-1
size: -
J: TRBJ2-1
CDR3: CATSDPGGGINRDEQFF

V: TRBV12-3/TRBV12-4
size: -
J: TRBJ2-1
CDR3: CASSQTRGNEQFF

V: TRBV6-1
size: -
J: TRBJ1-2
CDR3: CASRRIDRGNYGYTF

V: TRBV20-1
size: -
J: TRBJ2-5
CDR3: CSARSGTSGGETQYF

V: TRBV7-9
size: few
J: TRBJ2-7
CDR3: CASSVFAGVTYEQYF

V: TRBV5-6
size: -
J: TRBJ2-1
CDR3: CASSAKGGGRAGEQFF

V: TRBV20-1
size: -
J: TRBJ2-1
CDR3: CRSARGYNEQFF

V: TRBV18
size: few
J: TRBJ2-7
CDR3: CASSPSRGRSSYEQYF

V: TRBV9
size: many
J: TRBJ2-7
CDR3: CASSASAGVLDEQYF

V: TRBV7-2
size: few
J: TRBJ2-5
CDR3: CASSLVDRGSQETQYF

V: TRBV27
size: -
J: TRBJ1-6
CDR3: CASSLYNWDRGNSPLHF

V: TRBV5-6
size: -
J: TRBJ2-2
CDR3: CASSLYVVNTGELFF

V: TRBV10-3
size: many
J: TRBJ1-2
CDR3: CAITRDLYGYTF

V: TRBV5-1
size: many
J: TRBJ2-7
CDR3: CASSLTSGGPSEQYF

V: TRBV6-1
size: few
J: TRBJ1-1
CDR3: CASTQTGNTEAFF

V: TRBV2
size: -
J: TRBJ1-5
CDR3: CASSEYSRTGQPQHF

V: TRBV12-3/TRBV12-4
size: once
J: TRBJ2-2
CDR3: CASKSQNTGELFF

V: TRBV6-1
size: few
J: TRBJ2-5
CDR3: CASSLAFPGTGGETQYF

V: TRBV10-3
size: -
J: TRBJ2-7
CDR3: CAISETPRENEQYF

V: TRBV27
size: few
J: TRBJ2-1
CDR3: CASSLVAGVYEQFF

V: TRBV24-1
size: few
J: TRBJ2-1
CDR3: CATSASSVSGRYEQFF